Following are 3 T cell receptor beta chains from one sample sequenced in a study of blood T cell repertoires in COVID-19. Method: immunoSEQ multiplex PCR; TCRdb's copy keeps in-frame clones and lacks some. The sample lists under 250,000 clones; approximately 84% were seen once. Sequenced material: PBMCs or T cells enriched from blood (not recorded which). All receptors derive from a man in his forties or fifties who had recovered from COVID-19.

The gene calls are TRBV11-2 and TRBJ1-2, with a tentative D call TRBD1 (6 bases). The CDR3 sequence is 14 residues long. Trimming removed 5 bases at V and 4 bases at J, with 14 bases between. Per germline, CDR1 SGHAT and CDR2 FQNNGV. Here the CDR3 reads CASSIPGQGYGYTF. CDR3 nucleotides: TGTGCCAGCAGCATACCGGGACAAGGCTATGGCTACACCTTC.

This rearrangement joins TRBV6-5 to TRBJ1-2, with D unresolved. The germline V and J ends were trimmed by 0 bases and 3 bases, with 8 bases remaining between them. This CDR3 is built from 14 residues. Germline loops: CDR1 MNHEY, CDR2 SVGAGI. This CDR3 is CASSYSSRDYGYTF. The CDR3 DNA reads TGTGCCAGCAGTTACTCGTCTCGGGACTATGGCTACACCTTC.

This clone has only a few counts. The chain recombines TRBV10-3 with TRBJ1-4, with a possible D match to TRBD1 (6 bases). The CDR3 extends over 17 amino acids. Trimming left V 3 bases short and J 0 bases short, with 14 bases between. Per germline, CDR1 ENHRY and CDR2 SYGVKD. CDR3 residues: CAISDPGQPTTNEKLFF. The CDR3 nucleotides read TGTGCCATCAGTGACCCTGGACAGCCTACAACTAATGAAAAACTGTTTTTT.